This entry concerns a single T cell receptor (beta chain). No antigen is known for it. Sequencing used immunoSEQ multiplex PCR; TCRdb keeps in-frame clones, though not all of them. This sample carries tens of thousands of clones, roughly 80% of them seen once, and the ten largest clones take about 12%. This sample was included in a study of a mutant IDH1 vaccine in newly diagnosed glioma. Study summary: In some groups vaccination began 4-6 weeks post-radiotherapy; others received it with temozolomide. Patients got radiotherapy, temozolomide, or both beforehand, and most got both.

Time point noted: week 35, safety follow-up. Alongside topical imiquimod, each dose of vaccine comprised 300 ug of mutant IDH1 20-mer peptide. J lost 4 bases, V lost 5 bases, and 8 bases had no gene match. Germline V lookup: CDR1 LNHDA, CDR2 SQIVND (reference sequence). The CDR3 covers 15 residues. V and J are TRBV19 and TRBJ2-3; 8 bases agree with TRBD1. The sequenced sample was PBMCs, obtained from a glioma patient whose treatment included an IDH1 peptide vaccine. The sequence was collected from a man between 18 and 35 years old with glioma. CDR3 sequence reads: CASSQIFRGPDTQYF. CDR3 sequence (DNA): TGTGCCAGTAGTCAGATTTTCAGGGGGCCAGATACGCAGTATTTT.